This TCR beta chain was obtained from a study of T cell responses to AZD1222 COVID-19 vaccine. The CDR3 runs to 15 residues. Per the germline V gene, CDR1 is GTSNPN and CDR2 is SVGIG (reference sequence). V was clipped by 0 bases and J by 0 bases, with 11 bases between them. Whole-study results and caveats: Increases in Spike-specific TCR breadth and depth were seen after two AZD1222 doses. Unmutated regions of variants are reportedly targeted by nearly half of spike-specific TCRs. Repertoire collection took place solely once the T cell response had peaked.

Sequenced by immunoSEQ multiplex PCR; TCRdb stores in-frame clones only, minus some. Of roughly 120,000 clones listed, over 75% are singletons. This clone appeared once. Antigen specificity is unknown. This specimen consisted of peripheral blood, obtained on day 0 of AZD1222 vaccination. This receptor was obtained from an adult in good health. This sequence joins TRBV30 and TRBJ1-1; TRBD1 is a possible D gene (5 bases). In nucleotides, the CDR3 is TGTGCCTGGAGTGTACCAGGGACGATGAACACTGAAGCTTTCTTT. It codes for CAWSVPGTMNTEAFF.